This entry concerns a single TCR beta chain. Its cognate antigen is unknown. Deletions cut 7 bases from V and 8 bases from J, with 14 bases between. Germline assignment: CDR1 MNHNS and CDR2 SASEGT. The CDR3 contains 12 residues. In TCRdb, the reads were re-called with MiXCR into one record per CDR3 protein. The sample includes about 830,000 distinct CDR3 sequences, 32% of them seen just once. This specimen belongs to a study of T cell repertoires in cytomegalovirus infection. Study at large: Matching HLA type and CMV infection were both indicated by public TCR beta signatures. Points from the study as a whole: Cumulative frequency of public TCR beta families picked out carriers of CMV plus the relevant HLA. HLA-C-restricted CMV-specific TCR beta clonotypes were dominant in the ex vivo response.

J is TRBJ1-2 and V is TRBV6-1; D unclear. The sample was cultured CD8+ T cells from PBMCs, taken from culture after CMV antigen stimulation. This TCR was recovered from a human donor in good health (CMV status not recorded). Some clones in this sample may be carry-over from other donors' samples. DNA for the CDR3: TGTGCCAGCACCCTGGATGGTCACGGCTACACCTTC. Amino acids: CASTLDGHGYTF.